This TCR beta chain was observed in a study of shared clonotypes between healthy human individuals. Study-wide context: Per-donor plates numbered three CD4 naive, three CD4 memory, two CD8 naive and one CD8 memory. Findings of the study overall: Clonotypes not shared had lower generation probabilities than those common to all four donors. The sharing of 5% to 6.5% of naive CD4 clonotypes was seen across several donors. Naive subsets generally exceeded memory subsets in estimated richness.

This clone was observed a single time. Its target is not known. Terminally differentiated effector memory CD45RA+ cells were left out of the naive CD8 fraction, which was CD45RO-negative and positively selected for CCR7. Generated by immunoSEQ multiplex PCR, the TCRdb table keeps only in-frame clones and is missing some. The sample holds 800,000 or so clones, 96% seen once. The source material was naive CD8+ T cells sorted from blood. The source is a man aged 25 to 45 in good health.

CDR3 protein: CASSQDRRTSRYNEQFF. CDR3 in DNA: TGCGCCAGCAGCCAAGATAGACGGACTAGCAGATACAATGAGCAGTTCTTC. This chain connects TRBV4-3 to TRBJ2-1; 8 bases line up with TRBD2. CDR1 and CDR2 from the germline V gene are LGHNA and YSLEER. Trimming removed 0 bases from V and 4 bases from J; junction bases left unmatched: 8. The CDR3 runs 17 residues.